This is a list of T cell receptor beta chains from one sample in a study of control samples from healthy donors and cancer patients. Clones were sequenced by immunoSEQ multiplex PCR, and TCRdb holds only the in-frame ones, with some missing. This table holds around 26,000 clones, 82% found once. The sequencing sample was made of PBMCs. These receptor sequences come from a man between 60 and 70 years old with colorectal cancer. CDR3s include the opening cysteine and the closing phenylalanine or tryptophan. The D gene is left open where the match is weak. Size is omitted from some rows. Given values are once, few, many or a class for expanded clones.

CDR3 | DNA | J | V | D | size
CATSRVGGGPYEQYF | TGTGCCACCAGCAGAGTAGGCGGGGGCCCTTACGAGCAGTACTTC | TRBJ2-7 | TRBV15 | - | -
CASSERGSDSGNTIYF | TGTGCCAGCAGTGAACGAGGGAGTGACTCTGGAAACACCATATATTTT | TRBJ1-3 | TRBV6-1 | - | -
CASSPGTGVYNEQFF | TGTGCCAGCTCGCCCGGGACAGGGGTATACAATGAGCAGTTCTTC | TRBJ2-1 | TRBV18 | TRBD1 | -
CASSPQGQGSYNEQFF | TGTGCCAGCAGCCCCCAGGGACAGGGGTCCTACAATGAGCAGTTCTTC | TRBJ2-1 | TRBV9 | TRBD1 | -
CASRRAEQGADEQFF | TGTGCCAGCAGGAGGGCCGAACAGGGGGCGGATGAGCAGTTCTTC | TRBJ2-1 | TRBV2 | TRBD1 | -
CRGGGELFF | TGCCGGGGAGGCGGGGAGCTGTTTTTT | TRBJ2-2 | TRBV6-4 | - | -
CASSQGGTYSNQPQHF | TGTGCCAGCAGCCAGGGGGGGACCTATAGCAATCAGCCCCAGCATTTT | TRBJ1-5 | TRBV3-1/TRBV3-2 | - | -
CASSPLRASETQYF | TGTGCCAGCAGCCCCTTGAGGGCTAGCGAGACCCAGTACTTC | TRBJ2-5 | TRBV5-8 | - | -
CASSIPHANTGELFF | TGTGCCAGTAGTATTCCTCACGCGAACACCGGGGAGCTGTTTTTT | TRBJ2-2 | TRBV19 | - | -
CASSPTGGGYQNEQFF | TGTGCCAGCAGCCCCACCGGGGGGGGGTATCAGAATGAGCAGTTCTTC | TRBJ2-1 | TRBV7-6 | TRBD2 | -
CASRDQVTGELFF | TGCGCCAGCAGAGACCAGGTGACCGGGGAGCTGTTTTTT | TRBJ2-2 | TRBV10-1 | - | -
CASSGVNTGELFF | TGTGCCAGCAGTGGGGTCAACACCGGGGAGCTGTTTTTT | TRBJ2-2 | TRBV6-4 | - | once
CASSSGQGGSYEQYF | TGCGCCAGCAGCTCCGGACAGGGGGGCTCCTACGAGCAGTACTTC | TRBJ2-7 | TRBV5-1 | TRBD1 | -
CASSEWTGDTGELFF | TGTGCCAGCAGTGAATGGACAGGGGACACCGGGGAGCTGTTTTTT | TRBJ2-2 | TRBV2 | TRBD1 | -
CASSVDVPGPYGYTF | TGTGCCAGCAGCGTAGATGTTCCAGGGCCCTATGGCTACACCTTC | TRBJ1-2 | TRBV9 | - | -
CASSTQGADYNEQFF | TGCGCCAGCAGCACCCAGGGGGCGGACTACAATGAGCAGTTCTTC | TRBJ2-1 | TRBV5-1 | TRBD1 | -
CAWSVGGGGNQPQHF | TGTGCCTGGAGTGTAGGGGGAGGGGGCAATCAGCCCCAGCATTTT | TRBJ1-5 | TRBV30 | - | -
CASSQEGTSGDTGQYEQFF | TGTGCCAGCAGCCAAGAGGGGACTAGCGGGGACACAGGTCAATATGAGCAGTTCTTC | TRBJ2-1 | TRBV3-1/TRBV3-2 | TRBD2 | -
CSASPGTSGRETQYF | TGCAGTGCTAGTCCTGGGACTAGCGGTCGGGAGACCCAGTACTTC | TRBJ2-5 | TRBV20-1 | TRBD2 | -
CASSSNRDYYEQYF | TGTGCCAGCAGCTCAAACCGGGACTACTACGAGCAGTACTTC | TRBJ2-7 | TRBV11-2 | TRBD2 | -
CASWREGNYGYTF | TGTGCCAGCTGGCGGGAGGGTAACTATGGCTACACCTTC | TRBJ1-2 | TRBV2 | - | -
CASSQGGRVYTF | TGCGCCAGCAGCCAAGGCGGGAGGGTCTACACCTTC | TRBJ1-2 | TRBV4-1 | - | -
CASSLVPGWTEAFF | TGTGCCAGCAGCTTAGTACCGGGCTGGACTGAAGCTTTCTTT | TRBJ1-1 | TRBV7-9 | - | once